This T cell receptor beta chain was sequenced in a study of CD8+ T cells in alopecia areata listed by TCRdb under 2018. For the wider study: Treated patients were enrolled in an open-label pilot trial of oral tofacitinib, 5 to 10 mg twice daily, for moderate-to-severe alopecia areata. Tofacitinib was given for 6 to 18 months, followed by 6 months of follow-up off drug to assess delayed response and recurrence. To study T cell clonal expansion in alopecia areata, the researchers applied high-throughput TCRbeta sequencing to both the C3H/HeJ mouse model and human patients. In humans, TCRbeta sequencing was performed on scalp tissue and on sorted CD4+ and CD8+ peripheral blood T cells from healthy controls and from patients with patchy or totalis/universalis alopecia areata. Biopsies were taken from tofacitinib-treated patients at baseline and at 4 and 24 weeks of treatment, and a later scalp biopsy was taken in several of the tofacitinib-treated patients. Scalp clonality was compared across normal scalp (n=4), patchy alopecia areata scalp (n=8), and alopecia totalis/universalis scalp (n=8). RNA was obtained with the PAXgene miRNA kit for fixed scalp, the miRNeasy kit for PBMCs, and the RNeasy kit for mouse skin. Amplification of TCRbeta CDR3 regions was done by immunoSEQ multiplex PCR using 35 Vbeta forward primers and 13 Jbeta reverse primers.

The paper's findings and limits, for the study overall: Unlike mouse skin, where gammadelta T cells dominate, normal human skin contains resident alphabeta T cells that get sequenced too, which complicates analysis of the scalp TCR repertoire. TCR sequences shared between patients were less clear than in mice, possibly partly because of HLA diversity in the patient population. Higher clonality and more expanded CD8+ clones were observed in lesional scalp than in normal scalp, particularly in alopecia totalis/universalis, a finding suggestive of antigenic drive.

The CDR3 spans 16 residues, from the cysteine through the phenylalanine. Left in the record is the CDR3 DNA by itself, 48 bases read in frame from the first base. Reading the germline V gene gives CDR1 SGHVS and CDR2 FQNEAQ. The germline ends are 16 bases apart after V is trimmed by 4 bases and J by 0 bases. In light of the paper, this sample's time point label describes: baseline before oral tofacitinib. Lesional scalp punch biopsies and peripheral blood were collected from alopecia areata patients. PBMCs were isolated by density centrifugation and stained for CD3, CD4 and CD8, and CD4+ and CD8+ T cells were sorted on a FACSAria. Libraries were made using the immunoSEQ multiplex PCR assay. For TCR sequencing, RNA was extracted from every sample and reverse transcribed into cDNA to serve as template. SuperScript III was used to make first-strand cDNA, primed with a 2:1 mix of oligo-dT and random hexamers. A synthetic immune receptor repertoire was used to assess amplification bias, and residual bias was removed computationally. In the paper's pipeline: After raw reads were preprocessed to remove errors, the CDR3 was defined following IMGT conventions as running from the conserved cysteine to phenylalanine. Clonality was calculated as 1 minus Shannon entropy normalized by log2 of the number of productive unique TCRs. Whether scalp clones were CD4 or CD8 was inferred by matching scalp TCRbeta sequences against CD4 and CD8 repertoires sorted from blood. TCRdb retrieved this table from immuneACCESS and kept in-frame rearrangements only. Not all clones are present; in checked studies, unresolved V genes account for under half, and no reason is known for the remainder. V and J calls and clone size follow that table, whereas D and trimming were derived from the DNA. This sample gives around 160,000 clones in total; about 89% of them show up just once. The ten top clones hold over 13% of the sample.

As to this clone: Its recognized antigen is unknown. No much larger clone exists at a distance of one base, and base qualities are not known.

This TCR came from a human donor with alopecia areata. The chain is made from TRBV7-8 and TRBJ2-7, with the D gene possibly TRBD1 or TRBD2, each one fitting 5 bases. Source: CD8+ T cells sorted from blood, taken at week 0. The DNA sequence is given as TGTGCCAGCAGCTCTATGCGAGGGGCCCACTCCTACGAGCAGTACTTC. It translates to CASSSMRGAHSYEQYF.